The clone carrying this T cell receptor beta chain has just one count. These data originate in a study of T cells in Graves' hyperthyroidism and ophthalmopathy. A NOSPECS grade of at least 4, a Clinical Activity Score of at least 3 and duration under 3 months were recorded in ophthalmopathy patients. Uncontrolled infection, other autoimmune disease, pregnancy or lactation led to exclusion. RNA transcripts provided the source from which TCR beta CDR3 regions were amplified. In the first-round RT-PCR of the TCR CDR3, the HTBI primer set was used. One entry per CDR3 protein results from TCRdb running MiXCR on the multiplex PCR reads. The sample holds about 350,000 distinct CDR3 sequences; roughly 15% are singletons and the top ten take about 21%. The trim removed 4 bases at V and 0 bases at J, leaving 4 bases unmatched. Looked up from germline, CDR1 is MNHEY and CDR2 is SMNVEV (reference sequence). The CDR3 spans 16 residues.

The rearrangement uses TRBV27 and TRBJ2-5, with TRBD2 matching 11 bases. The sequence was collected from a woman aged 60-70 years with Graves' ophthalmopathy. The specimen sequenced was blood. CDR3 in amino acids: CASSSRLAGHQETQYF. In DNA form, the CDR3 reads TGTGCCAGCAGTTCCAGACTAGCGGGACACCAAGAGACCCAGTACTTC.